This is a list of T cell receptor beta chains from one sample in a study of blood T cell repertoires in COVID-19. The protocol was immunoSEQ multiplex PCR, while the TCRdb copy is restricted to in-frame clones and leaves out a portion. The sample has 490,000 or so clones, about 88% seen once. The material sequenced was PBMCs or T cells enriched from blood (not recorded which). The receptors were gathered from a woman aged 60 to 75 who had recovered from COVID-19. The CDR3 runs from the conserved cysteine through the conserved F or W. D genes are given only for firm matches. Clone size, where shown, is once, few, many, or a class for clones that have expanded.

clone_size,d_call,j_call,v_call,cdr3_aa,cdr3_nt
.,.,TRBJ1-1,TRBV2,CASTQGLSPNTEAFF,TGTGCCAGTACGCAGGGCCTTTCCCCAAACACTGAAGCTTTCTTT
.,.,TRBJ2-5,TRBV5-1,CASSPARGLAQETQYF,TGCGCCAGCAGCCCCGCCCGAGGGCTCGCCCAAGAGACCCAGTACTTC
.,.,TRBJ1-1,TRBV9,CASSVQDRPNTEAFF,TGTGCCAGCAGCGTTCAAGACAGACCGAACACTGAAGCTTTCTTT
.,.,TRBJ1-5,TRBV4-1,CASSTRARGTSNQPQHF,TGCGCCAGCAGCACCCGAGCACGGGGGACTAGCAATCAGCCCCAGCATTTT
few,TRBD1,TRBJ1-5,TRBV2,CASSEEQGRYQPQHF,TGTGCCAGCAGTGAAGAACAGGGGAGATATCAGCCCCAGCATTTT
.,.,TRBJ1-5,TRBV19,CASSIEAEPQHF,TGTGCCAGTAGTATAGAGGCAGAGCCCCAGCATTTT
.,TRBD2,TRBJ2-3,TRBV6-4,CASSQESGGSTDTQYF,TGTGCCAGCAGCCAAGAAAGCGGGGGCAGCACAGATACGCAGTATTTT
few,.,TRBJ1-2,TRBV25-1,CASSGRGGYTF,TGTGCCAGCAGTGGCAGGGGAGGCTACACCTTC
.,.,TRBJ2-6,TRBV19,CASSDSGAGANVLTF,TGTGCCAGTAGTGACTCGGGGGCTGGGGCCAACGTCCTGACTTTC
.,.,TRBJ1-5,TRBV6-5,CASRRPQGNQPQHF,TGTGCCAGCAGAAGACCACAGGGTAATCAGCCCCAGCATTTT
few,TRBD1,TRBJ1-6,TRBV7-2,CASSSTGFNSPLHF,TGTGCCAGCAGCTCGACAGGGTTTAATTCACCCCTCCACTTT
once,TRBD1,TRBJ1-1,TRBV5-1,CASTQTGLNTEAFF,TGCGCCAGCACCCAGACAGGGCTGAACACTGAAGCTTTCTTT
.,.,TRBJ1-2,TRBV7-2,CANPTPADGYTF,TGTGCCAACCCGACTCCCGCAGATGGCTACACCTTC
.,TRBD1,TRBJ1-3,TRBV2,CASMPDRVGGNTIYF,TGTGCCAGCATGCCCGACAGGGTGGGCGGAAACACCATATATTTT
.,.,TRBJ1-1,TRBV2,CASSVGLYTEAFF,TGTGCCAGCAGTGTCGGACTGTACACTGAAGCTTTCTTT
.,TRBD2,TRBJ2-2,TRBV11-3,CASSLAGGANTGELFF,TGTGCCAGCAGCCTAGCGGGGGGCGCGAACACCGGGGAGCTGTTTTTT
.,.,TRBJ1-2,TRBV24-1,CATSDVRTNYGYTF,TGTGCCACCAGTGATGTGCGTACTAACTATGGCTACACCTTC
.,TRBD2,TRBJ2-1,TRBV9,CASSVGLAGNNEQFF,TGTGCCAGCAGCGTCGGCCTAGCGGGGAACAATGAGCAGTTCTTC
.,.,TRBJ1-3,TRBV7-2,CASSLGTSGNTIYF,TGTGCCAGCAGCTTAGGGACTTCGGGGAACACCATATATTTT
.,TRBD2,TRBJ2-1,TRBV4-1,CASSLGEMRGGLYNEQFF,TGCGCCAGCAGCCTCGGGGAGATGCGGGGGGGCCTCTACAATGAGCAGTTCTTC
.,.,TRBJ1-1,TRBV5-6,CASSDTLNTEAFF,TGTGCCAGCAGCGACACACTGAACACTGAAGCTTTCTTT
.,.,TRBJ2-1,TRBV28,CASSLEGKGHNEQFF,TGTGCCAGCAGTTTAGAGGGAAAGGGTCACAATGAGCAGTTCTTC
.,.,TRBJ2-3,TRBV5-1,CASSFDSRTDTQYF,TGCGCCAGCAGCTTCGACAGCCGCACAGATACGCAGTATTTT
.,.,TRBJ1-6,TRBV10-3,CAIQGTYNSPLHF,TGTGCCATCCAGGGAACCTATAATTCACCCCTCCACTTT
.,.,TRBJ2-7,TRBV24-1,CATSAQGLEQYF,TGTGCCACCAGTGCGCAGGGGCTTGAGCAGTACTTC
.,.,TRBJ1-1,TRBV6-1,CASSDRARGTEAFF,TGTGCCAGCAGTGACAGGGCTCGGGGGACTGAAGCTTTCTTT
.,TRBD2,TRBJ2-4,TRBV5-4,CASSLRWSGGLAKNIQYF,TGTGCCAGCAGCTTGAGGTGGAGCGGGGGCCTAGCCAAAAACATTCAGTACTTC
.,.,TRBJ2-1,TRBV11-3,CASSYQGNEQFF,TGTGCCAGCAGCTACCAGGGCAATGAGCAGTTCTTC
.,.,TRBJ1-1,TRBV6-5,CASRHQNTEAFF,TGTGCCAGCAGACACCAGAACACTGAAGCTTTCTTT
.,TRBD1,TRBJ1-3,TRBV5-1,CASSSGQGNPGNTIYF,TGCGCCAGCAGCTCCGGACAGGGGAATCCTGGAAACACCATATATTTT
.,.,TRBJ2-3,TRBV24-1,CATSYAGTDTQYF,TGTGCCACCAGCTATGCGGGCACAGATACGCAGTATTTT
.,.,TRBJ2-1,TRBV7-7,CASSLSPKLIHEQFF,TGTGCCAGCAGCTTATCCCCCAAACTAATTCATGAGCAGTTCTTC
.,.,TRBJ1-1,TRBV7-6,CASSTGTTNTEAFF,TGTGCCAGCAGTACCGGGACAACGAACACTGAAGCTTTCTTT
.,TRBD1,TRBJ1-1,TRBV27,CASSLQGGSTEAFF,TGTGCCAGCAGTCTGCAGGGGGGTAGCACTGAAGCTTTCTTT
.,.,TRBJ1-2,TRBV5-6,CASSLSSPLYGYTF,TGTGCCAGCAGCTTATCTTCTCCTCTCTATGGCTACACCTTC
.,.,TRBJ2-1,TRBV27,CASRWAMGGDEQFF,TGTGCCAGCAGGTGGGCAATGGGTGGCGATGAGCAGTTCTTC
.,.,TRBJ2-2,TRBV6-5,CASSKRQTVTGELFF,TGTGCCAGCAGTAAACGACAGACAGTCACCGGGGAGCTGTTTTTT
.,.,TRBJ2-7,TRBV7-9,CASSFWTQVHEQYF,TGTGCCAGCAGCTTTTGGACACAAGTCCACGAGCAGTACTTC
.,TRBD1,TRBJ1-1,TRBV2,CASFRDRNTEAFF,TGTGCCAGTTTCCGGGACAGAAACACTGAAGCTTTCTTT
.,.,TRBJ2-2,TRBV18,CASSQQGANTGELFF,TGTGCCAGCTCACAACAGGGAGCGAACACCGGGGAGCTGTTTTTT
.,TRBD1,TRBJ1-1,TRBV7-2,CASSLFRQGSTEAFF,TGTGCCAGCAGCCTTTTTCGACAGGGGTCAACTGAAGCTTTCTTT
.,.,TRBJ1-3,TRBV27,CASKAGSSGNTIYF,TGTGCCAGCAAAGCCGGGAGCTCTGGAAACACCATATATTTT
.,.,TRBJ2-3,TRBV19,CASSEVGRTDTQYF,TGTGCCAGTAGTGAGGTGGGGCGCACAGATACGCAGTATTTT
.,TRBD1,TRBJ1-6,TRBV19,CASSSGRGFNSPLHF,TGTGCCAGTAGTAGTGGCAGGGGGTTTAATTCACCCCTCCACTTT
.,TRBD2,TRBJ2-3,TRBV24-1,CATSEAGRPPAQYF,TGTGCCACCAGTGAAGCGGGACGCCCGCCAGCGCAGTATTTT
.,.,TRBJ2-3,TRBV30,CAWSVGGGGTDTQYF,TGTGCCTGGAGTGTAGGGGGGGGCGGCACAGATACGCAGTATTTT
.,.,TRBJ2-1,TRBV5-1,CASSLEASPNEQFF,TGCGCCAGCAGCTTGGAAGCTAGTCCGAATGAGCAGTTCTTC
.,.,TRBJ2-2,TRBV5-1,CASRQDGLLNTGELFF,TGCGCCAGCAGACAGGACGGCTTACTGAACACCGGGGAGCTGTTTTTT
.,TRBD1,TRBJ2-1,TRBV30,CAWSVGTGDNEQFF,TGTGCCTGGAGTGTGGGGACAGGGGACAATGAGCAGTTCTTC
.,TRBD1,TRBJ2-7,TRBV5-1,CASRPDRGYEQYF,TGCGCCAGCAGACCGGACAGGGGGTACGAGCAGTACTTC
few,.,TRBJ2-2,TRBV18,CASSPPGRGATGELFF,TGTGCCAGCTCACCTCCCGGCAGGGGGGCCACCGGGGAGCTGTTTTTT
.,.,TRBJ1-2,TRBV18,CASSPGRAYGYTF,TGTGCCAGCTCACCAGGTCGAGCCTATGGCTACACCTTC
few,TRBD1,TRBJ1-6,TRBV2,CASYGQGSSPLHF,TGTGCCAGTTACGGACAGGGTAGTTCACCCCTCCACTTT
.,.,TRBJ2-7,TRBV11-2,CASSLDRNRRAYEQYF,TGTGCCAGCAGCTTAGATCGAAACAGGAGGGCCTACGAGCAGTACTTC
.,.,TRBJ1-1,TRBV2,CASSEERGGTEAFF,TGTGCCAGCAGTGAAGAACGCGGAGGCACTGAAGCTTTCTTT